This TCR beta chain was captured in a study of blood T cells in healthy people across ages. A second PCR, run for roughly 7 to 11 cycles, used a sample-barcoded 5' primer plus a J-beta primer mix. TCRdb recomputed calls from the 5' RACE reads with MiXCR, one row per CDR3 protein. Of around 710,000 distinct CDR3 sequences in the sample, more than 40% were seen once. About this clonotype: Its antigen remains unidentified.

Whole-study findings and limits: The study lacked donor CMV status, which possibly confounded expanded clonotype changes. Long-lived donors carried more naive CD4+ cells and greater diversity than aged donors.

Caucasian individuals from Russia who were healthy and aged 6 to 90 acted as donors. Per sample, a minimum of 7 million PBMCs were isolated. Sequenced material: blood. The clonotype originates from a woman between 55 and 75 years old in good health.

The CDR3 protein is CASSATGGADTGELFF. The CDR3 region has the DNA TGTGCCAGCAGCGCCACAGGGGGCGCGGACACCGGGGAGCTGTTTTTT. The chain joins TRBV7-3 to TRBJ2-2, with 9 bases identical to TRBD1. The CDR3 is made up of 16 amino acids. Germline V lookup: CDR1 SGHTA, CDR2 FQGTGA. With V trimmed by 5 bases and J by 3 bases, 7 bases remained unmatched.